This T cell receptor (beta chain) was retrieved from a study of persistence of HIV-infected CD4 T cells. Study results and limitations: Rare CMV-responding cells carrying HIV-1 proviruses were not analyzed separately for TCR.

V was shortened by 0 bases and J by 7 bases, with 18 bases between the two germline ends. Looked up from germline, CDR1 is MNHEY and CDR2 is SMNVEV (reference sequence). The CDR3 has 17 amino acids. Overlapping HIV-1 Gag 15-mer peptides at approximately 1 ug per peptide per mL were used. Responding CD4+ T cells were sorted by upregulation of both CD40 ligand and CD69. Turning to this clone: Its antigen is not known.

This was the immunoSEQ version 4 assay in survey mode. Sequenced by immunoSEQ multiplex PCR; TCRdb stores in-frame clones only, minus some. The table has tens of thousands of clones, about 74% seen once. This TCR came from an adult man with HIV who was CMV-seropositive. The chain uses TRBV27 and TRBJ1-4; D is perhaps TRBD1 (5 bases). This specimen consisted of CD4+ T cells sorted from PBMCs after approximately 18-hour stimulation, obtained from a patient who received antiretroviral therapy. In DNA, the CDR3 is TGTGCCAGCAGTTTATCGGGGCTGGTGGCAGGAGGTGAAAAACTGTTTTTT. Protein product: CASSLSGLVAGGEKLFF.